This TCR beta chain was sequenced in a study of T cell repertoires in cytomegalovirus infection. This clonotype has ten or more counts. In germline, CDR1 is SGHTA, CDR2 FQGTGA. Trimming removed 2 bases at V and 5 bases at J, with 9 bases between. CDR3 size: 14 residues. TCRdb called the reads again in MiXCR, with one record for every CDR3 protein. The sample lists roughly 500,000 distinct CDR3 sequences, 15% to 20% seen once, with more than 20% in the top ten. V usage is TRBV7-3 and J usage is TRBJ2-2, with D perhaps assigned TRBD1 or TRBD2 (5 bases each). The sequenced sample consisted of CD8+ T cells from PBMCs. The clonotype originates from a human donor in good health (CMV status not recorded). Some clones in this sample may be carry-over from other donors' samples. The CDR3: CASSLHGGTGELFF. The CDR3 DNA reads TGTGCCAGCAGCTTACATGGGGGTACCGGGGAGCTGTTTTTT.